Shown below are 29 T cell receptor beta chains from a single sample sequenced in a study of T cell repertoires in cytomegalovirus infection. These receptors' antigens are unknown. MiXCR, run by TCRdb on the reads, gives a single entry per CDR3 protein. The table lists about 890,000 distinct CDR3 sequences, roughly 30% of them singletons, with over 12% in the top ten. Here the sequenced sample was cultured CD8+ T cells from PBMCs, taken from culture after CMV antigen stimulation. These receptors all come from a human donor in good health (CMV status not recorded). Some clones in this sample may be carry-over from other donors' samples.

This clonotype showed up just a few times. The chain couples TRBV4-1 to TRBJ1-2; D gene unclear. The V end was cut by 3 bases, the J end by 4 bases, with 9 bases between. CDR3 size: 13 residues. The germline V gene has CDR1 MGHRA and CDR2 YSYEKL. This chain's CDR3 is CASSHPGTYGYTF. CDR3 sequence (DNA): TGCGCCAGCAGCCATCCGGGAACCTATGGCTACACCTTC.

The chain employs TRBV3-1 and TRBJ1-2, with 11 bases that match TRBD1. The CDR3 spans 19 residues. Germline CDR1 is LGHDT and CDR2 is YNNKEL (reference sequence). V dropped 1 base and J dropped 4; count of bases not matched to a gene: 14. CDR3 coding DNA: TGTGCCAGCAGCCAAGTGGTGGACAGGGGGCAGAGGAAGAGCTATGGCTACACCTTC. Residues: CASSQVVDRGQRKSYGYTF.

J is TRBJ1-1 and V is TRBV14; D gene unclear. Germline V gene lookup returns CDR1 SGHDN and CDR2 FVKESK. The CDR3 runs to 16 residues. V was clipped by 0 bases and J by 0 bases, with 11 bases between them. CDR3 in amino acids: CASSQDQKGMNTEAFF. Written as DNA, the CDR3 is TGTGCCAGCAGCCAAGATCAGAAAGGGATGAACACTGAAGCTTTCTTT.

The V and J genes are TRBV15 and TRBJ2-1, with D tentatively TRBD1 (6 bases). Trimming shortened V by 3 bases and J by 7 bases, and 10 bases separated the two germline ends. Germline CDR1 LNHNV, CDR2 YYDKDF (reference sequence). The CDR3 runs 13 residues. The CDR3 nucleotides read TGTGCCACCAGCAGTAGGACAGTTAATGAGCAGTTCTTC. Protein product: CATSSRTVNEQFF.

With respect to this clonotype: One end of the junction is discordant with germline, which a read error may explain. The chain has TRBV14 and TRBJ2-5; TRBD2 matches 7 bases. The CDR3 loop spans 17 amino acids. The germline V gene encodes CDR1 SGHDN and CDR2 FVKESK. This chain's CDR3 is CANSQVLSSGVRETQYF. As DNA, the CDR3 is TGTGCCAACAGCCAAGTTTTATCCAGCGGGGTGAGGGAGACCCAGTACTTC.

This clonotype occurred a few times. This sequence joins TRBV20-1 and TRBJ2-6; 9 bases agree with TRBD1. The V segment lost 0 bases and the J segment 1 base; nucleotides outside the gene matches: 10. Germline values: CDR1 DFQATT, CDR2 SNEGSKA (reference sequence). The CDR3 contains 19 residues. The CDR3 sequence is CSARDEGQGTPSGANVLTF. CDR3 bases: TGCAGTGCTAGAGATGAGGGACAGGGAACACCATCTGGGGCCAACGTCCTGACTTTC.

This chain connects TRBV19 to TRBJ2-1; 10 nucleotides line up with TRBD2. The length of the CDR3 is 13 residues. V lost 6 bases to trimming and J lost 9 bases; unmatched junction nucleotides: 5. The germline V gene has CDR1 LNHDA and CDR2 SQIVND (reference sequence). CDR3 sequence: CASSSGGAFEQFF. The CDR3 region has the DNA TGTGCCAGTAGCAGCGGGGGGGCCTTTGAGCAGTTCTTC.

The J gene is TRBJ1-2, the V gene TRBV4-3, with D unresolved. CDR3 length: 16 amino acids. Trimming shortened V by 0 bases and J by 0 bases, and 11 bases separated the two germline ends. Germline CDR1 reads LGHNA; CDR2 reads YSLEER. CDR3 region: CASSQDRTATNYGYTF. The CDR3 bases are TGCGCCAGCAGCCAAGATAGGACGGCGACTAACTATGGCTACACCTTC.

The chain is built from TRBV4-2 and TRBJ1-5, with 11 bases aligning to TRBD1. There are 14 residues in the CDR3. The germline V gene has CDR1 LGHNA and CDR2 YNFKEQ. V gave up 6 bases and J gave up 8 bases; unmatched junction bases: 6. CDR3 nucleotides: TGTGCCAGCAGTAGGACAGGGGGCTATGAGCCCCAGCATTTT. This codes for CASSRTGGYEPQHF.

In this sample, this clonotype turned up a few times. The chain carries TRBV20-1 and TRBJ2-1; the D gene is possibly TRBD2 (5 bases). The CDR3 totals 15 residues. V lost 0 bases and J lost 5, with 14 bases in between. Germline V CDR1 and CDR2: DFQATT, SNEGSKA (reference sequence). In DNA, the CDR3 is TGCAGTGCTAGAGATTTACTAGTCGCGCACAATGAGCAGTTCTTC. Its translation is CSARDLLVAHNEQFF.

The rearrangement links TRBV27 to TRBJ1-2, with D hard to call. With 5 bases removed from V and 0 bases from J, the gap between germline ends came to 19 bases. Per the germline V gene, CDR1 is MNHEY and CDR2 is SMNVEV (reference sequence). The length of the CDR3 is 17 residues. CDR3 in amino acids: CASSPSATLITNYGYTF. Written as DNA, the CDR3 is TGTGCCAGCAGTCCCAGCGCTACCCTGATTACTAACTATGGCTACACCTTC.

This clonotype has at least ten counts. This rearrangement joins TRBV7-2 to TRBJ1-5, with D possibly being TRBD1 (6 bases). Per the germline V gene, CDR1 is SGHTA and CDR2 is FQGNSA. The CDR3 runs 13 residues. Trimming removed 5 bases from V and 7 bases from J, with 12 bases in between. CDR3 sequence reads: CASSPSGGQPQHF. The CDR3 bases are TGTGCCAGCAGCCCTTCGGGGGGCCAGCCCCAGCATTTT.

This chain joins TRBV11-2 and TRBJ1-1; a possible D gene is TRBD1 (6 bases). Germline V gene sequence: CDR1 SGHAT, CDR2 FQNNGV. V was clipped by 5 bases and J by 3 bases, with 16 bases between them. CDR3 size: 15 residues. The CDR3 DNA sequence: TGTGCCAGCAGCGTCGCCCCAGGGGACCACACTGAAGCTTTCTTT. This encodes CASSVAPGDHTEAFF.

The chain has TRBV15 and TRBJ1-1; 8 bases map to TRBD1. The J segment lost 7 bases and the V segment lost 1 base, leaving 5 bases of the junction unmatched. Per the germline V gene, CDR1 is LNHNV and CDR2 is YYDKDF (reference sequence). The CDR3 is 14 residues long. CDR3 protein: CATSRAGTGREAFF. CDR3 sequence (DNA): TGTGCCACCAGCAGAGCTGGGACAGGACGTGAAGCTTTCTTT.

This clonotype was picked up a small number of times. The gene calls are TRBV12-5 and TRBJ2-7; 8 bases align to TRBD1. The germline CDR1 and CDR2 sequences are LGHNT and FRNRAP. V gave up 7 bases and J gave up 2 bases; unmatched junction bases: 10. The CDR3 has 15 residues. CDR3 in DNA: TGTGCTAGTGCCGTGGACAGGGAGATCACCTACGAGCAGTACTTC. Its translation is CASAVDREITYEQYF.

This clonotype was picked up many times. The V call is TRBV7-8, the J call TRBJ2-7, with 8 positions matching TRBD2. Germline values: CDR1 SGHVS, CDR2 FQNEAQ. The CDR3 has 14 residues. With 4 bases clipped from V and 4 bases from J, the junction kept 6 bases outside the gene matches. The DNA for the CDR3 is TGTGCCAGCAGCTATAGCGGGGAATTTTACGAGCAGTACTTC. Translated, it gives CASSYSGEFYEQYF.

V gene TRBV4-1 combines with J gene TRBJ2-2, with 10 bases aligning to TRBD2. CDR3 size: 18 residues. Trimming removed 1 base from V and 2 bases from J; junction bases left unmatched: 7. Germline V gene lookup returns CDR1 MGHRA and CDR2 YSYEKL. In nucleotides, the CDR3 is TGCGCCAGCAGCCAAGTCGCTAGCGGGGGACCTAACACCGGGGAGCTGTTTTTT. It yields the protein CASSQVASGGPNTGELFF.

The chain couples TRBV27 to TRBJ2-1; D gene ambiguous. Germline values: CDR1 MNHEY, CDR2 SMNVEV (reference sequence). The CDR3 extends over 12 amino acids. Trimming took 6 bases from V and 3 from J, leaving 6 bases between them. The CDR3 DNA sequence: TGTGCCAGCAGGGCCGACTACAATGAGCAGTTCTTC. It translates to CASRADYNEQFF.

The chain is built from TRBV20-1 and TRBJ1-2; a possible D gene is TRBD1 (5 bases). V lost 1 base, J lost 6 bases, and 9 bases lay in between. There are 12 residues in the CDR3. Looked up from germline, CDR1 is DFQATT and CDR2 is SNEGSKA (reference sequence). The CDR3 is CSARVRGNGYTF. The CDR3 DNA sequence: TGCAGTGCTAGAGTACGGGGGAATGGCTACACCTTC.

The CDR3 DNA follows: TGTGCTAGTGCCTTGACAGCCACCACTGAAGCTTTCTTT. Protein: CASALTATTEAFF. The rearrangement joins TRBV12-5 to TRBJ1-1; weak D call: TRBD1 (5 bases). The CDR3 length is 13 residues. V dropped 7 bases and J dropped 4 bases, with 13 bases sitting between them. The germline V gene encodes CDR1 LGHNT and CDR2 FRNRAP.

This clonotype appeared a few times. The CDR3 protein is CAIRPGTQETQYF. CDR3 nucleotides: TGTGCCATCCGGCCAGGGACCCAAGAGACCCAGTACTTC. The chain couples TRBV10-3 to TRBJ2-5; either TRBD1 or TRBD2 may supply D (5 bases each). V was shortened by 8 bases and J by 1 base, with 11 bases between the two germline ends. CDR1 and CDR2 from the germline V gene are ENHRY and SYGVKD. The CDR3 spans 13 residues.

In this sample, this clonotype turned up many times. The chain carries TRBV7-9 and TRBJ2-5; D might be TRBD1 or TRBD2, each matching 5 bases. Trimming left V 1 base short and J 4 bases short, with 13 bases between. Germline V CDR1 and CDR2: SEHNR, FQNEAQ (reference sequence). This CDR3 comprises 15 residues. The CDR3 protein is CASSLVSERGETQYF. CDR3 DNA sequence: TGTGCCAGCAGCTTAGTGTCTGAGAGGGGAGAGACCCAGTACTTC.

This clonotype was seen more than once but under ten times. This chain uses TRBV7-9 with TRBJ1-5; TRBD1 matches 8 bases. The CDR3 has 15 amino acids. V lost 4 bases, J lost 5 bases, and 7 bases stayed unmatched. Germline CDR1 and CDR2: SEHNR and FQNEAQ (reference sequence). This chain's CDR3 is CASSYDRGGDQPQHF. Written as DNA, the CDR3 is TGTGCCAGCAGCTATGACAGGGGAGGGGATCAGCCCCAGCATTTT.

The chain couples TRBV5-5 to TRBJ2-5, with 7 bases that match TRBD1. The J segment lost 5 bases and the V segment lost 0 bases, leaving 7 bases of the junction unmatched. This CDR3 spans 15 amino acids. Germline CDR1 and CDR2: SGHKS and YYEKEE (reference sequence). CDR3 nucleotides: TGTGCCAGCAGCTTGGAGGGGGAACAGGGGGAGACCCAGTACTTC. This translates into CASSLEGEQGETQYF. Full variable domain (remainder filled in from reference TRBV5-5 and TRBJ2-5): DAGVTQSPTHLIKTRGQQVTLRCSPISGHKSVSWYQQVLGQGPQFIFQYYEKEERGRGNFPDRFSARQFPNYSSELNVNALLLGDSALYLCASSLEGEQGETQYFGPGTRLLVL.

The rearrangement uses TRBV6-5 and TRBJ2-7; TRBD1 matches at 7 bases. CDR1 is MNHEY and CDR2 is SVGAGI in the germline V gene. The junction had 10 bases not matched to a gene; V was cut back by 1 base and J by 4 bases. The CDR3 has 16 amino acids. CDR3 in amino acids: CASSYFWGQPLYEQYF. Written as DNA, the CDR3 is TGTGCCAGCAGTTACTTTTGGGGACAGCCACTGTACGAGCAGTACTTC.

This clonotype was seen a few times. The DNA for the CDR3 is TGTGCCATCATAAAAGGCCCAAACACAGATACGCAGTATTTT. Protein sequence: CAIIKGPNTDTQYF. The V and J genes are TRBV10-3 and TRBJ2-3; the D is unclear. CDR3 length equals 14 residues. V lost 7 bases and J lost 2, with 13 bases in between. Germline CDR1 is ENHRY and CDR2 is SYGVKD.

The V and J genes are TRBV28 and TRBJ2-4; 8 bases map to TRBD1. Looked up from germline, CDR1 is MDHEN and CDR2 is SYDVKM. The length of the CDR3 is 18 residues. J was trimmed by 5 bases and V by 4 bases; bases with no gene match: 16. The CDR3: CASSSYFHSTGVQNIQYF. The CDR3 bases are TGTGCCAGCAGTTCCTATTTCCACTCGACAGGGGTACAAAACATTCAGTACTTC.

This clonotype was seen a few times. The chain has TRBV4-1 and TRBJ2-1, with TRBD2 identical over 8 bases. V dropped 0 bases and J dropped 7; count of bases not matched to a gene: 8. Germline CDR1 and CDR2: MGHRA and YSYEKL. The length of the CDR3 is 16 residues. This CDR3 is CASSQDGLAGSNEQFF. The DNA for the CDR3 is TGCGCCAGCAGCCAAGATGGTCTAGCGGGCTCAAATGAGCAGTTCTTC.

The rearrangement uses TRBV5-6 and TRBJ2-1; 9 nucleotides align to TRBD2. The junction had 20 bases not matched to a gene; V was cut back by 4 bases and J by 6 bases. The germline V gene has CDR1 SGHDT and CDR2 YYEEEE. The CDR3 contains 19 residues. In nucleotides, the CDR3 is TGTGCCAGCAGCACCCTTCGGCGGCGGGGGGGCACCGTTTTCAATGAGCAGTTCTTC. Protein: CASSTLRRRGGTVFNEQFF. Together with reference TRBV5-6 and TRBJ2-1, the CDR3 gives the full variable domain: DAGVTQSPTHLIKTRGQQVTLRCSPKSGHDTVSWYQQALGQGPQFIFQYYEEEERQRGNFPDRFSGHQFPNYSSELNVNALLLGDSALYLCASSTLRRRGGTVFNEQFFGPGTRLTVL.